The following is a T cell receptor (beta chain) sequence with its context. The data are from a study of blood T cell repertoires in COVID-19. The overall study: Sites across the United States, Italy and Spain contributed samples from acute and convalescent COVID-19. The cDNA or gDNA used as material had been derived from T cells, B-cell-depleted T cells, or PBMCs.

The CDR3 sequence is 15 residues long. The V gene end was trimmed by 4 bases and the J gene end by 8 bases; junction bases not matched to a gene: 11. Per the germline V gene, CDR1 is SGHTA and CDR2 is FQGNSA. As processed by the authors: Estimation of nucleated cell counts relied on the amplification of reference gene primers. Generated by immunoSEQ multiplex PCR, the TCRdb table keeps only in-frame clones and is missing some. V and J calls and clone size are as listed in that table; D and trimming were resolved from the DNA. In the table there are 200,000 to 250,000 clones, around 80% of which are singletons.

The sequence was obtained from a man aged 45-65 years with active or convalescent COVID-19. The genes are TRBV7-2 and TRBJ2-3; 8 bases line up with TRBD1. Sequenced: peripheral blood. This chain's CDR3 is CASSSAGTGPSTQYF. The CDR3, as DNA: TGTGCCAGCAGCTCTGCCGGGACAGGTCCGTCTACGCAGTATTTT. Supplemented by reference TRBV7-2 and TRBJ2-3, the full variable domain reads GAGVSQSPSNKVTEKGKDVELRCDPISGHTALYWYRQSLGQGLEFLIYFQGNSAPDKSGLPSDRFSAERTGGSVSTLTIQRTQQEDSAVYLCASSSAGTGPSTQYFGPGTRLTVL.